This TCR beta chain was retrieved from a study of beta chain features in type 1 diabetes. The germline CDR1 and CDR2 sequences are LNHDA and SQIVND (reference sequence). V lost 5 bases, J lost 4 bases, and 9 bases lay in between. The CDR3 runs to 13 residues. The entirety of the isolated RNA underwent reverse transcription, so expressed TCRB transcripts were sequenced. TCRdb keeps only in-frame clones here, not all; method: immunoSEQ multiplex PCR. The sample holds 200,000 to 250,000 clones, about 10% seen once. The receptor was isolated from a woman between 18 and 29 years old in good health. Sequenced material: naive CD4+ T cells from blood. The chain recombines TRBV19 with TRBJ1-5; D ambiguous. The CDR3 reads CASSRSGNQPQHF. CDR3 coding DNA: TGTGCCAGTAGTCGTAGCGGAAATCAGCCCCAGCATTTT.